This T cell receptor (beta chain) was documented in a study of cytomegalovirus exposure and HLA in healthy donors. Study-level findings and limits: Several V segments, TRBV6-2 and TRBV6-3 among them, could not be told apart and were dropped. For most subjects, TCR beta sequences were reported to predict HLA-A and HLA-B alleles with accuracy.

PCR involved 60 Vbeta and 13 Jbeta primers. The table came from immunoSEQ multiplex PCR; TCRdb's copy has only in-frame clones and leaves some out. Of approximately 30,000 clones in the sample, roughly 44% were seen once. This clone showed up just a few times. Its antigen is unknown. Healthy bone marrow donors supplied every sample. Donors had nominal health at sampling but likely had unrecorded immune exposures. Trimming pared 4 bases from V and 8 bases from J, leaving 14 bases between. Germline CDR1 SGHTA, CDR2 FQGNSA. The CDR3 is 13 amino acids. This rearrangement joins TRBV7-2 to TRBJ1-2; the D is unclear. The sequence was collected from a woman between 50 and 59 years old in good health and CMV-seronegative. The sequenced sample consisted of PBMCs. The CDR3, as DNA: TGTGCCAGCAGCTCCCTCGCAGGTAGAGGCTACACCTTC. Translation: CASSSLAGRGYTF.